The 10 T cell receptor beta chains below were found in one sample sequenced in a study of beta chain features in type 1 diabetes. The study's findings and limits: TCRB CDR3 length was moderately but significantly reduced in all four CD4+ subsets of Type 1 diabetes patients.

These receptors' targets are unknown. Since all of the isolated RNA was reverse transcribed, expressed TCRB transcripts were what got sequenced. Clones were sequenced by immunoSEQ multiplex PCR, and TCRdb holds only the in-frame ones, with some missing. In the table there are hundreds of thousands of clones, over 14% of which are singletons. The source material was naive CD4+ T cells from blood. The receptors were sampled from a man aged 18 to 30 with type 1 diabetes.

This clone appeared a few times. The chain couples TRBV18 to TRBJ1-4; D might be TRBD1 (5 bases). The CDR3 runs 11 residues. CDR1 and CDR2 from the germline V gene are KGHSH and LQKENI. V lost 8 bases and J lost 8, with 9 bases in between. CDR3 nucleotide sequence: TGTGCCAGCAGACGGGGGGAAAAACTGTTTTTT. This translates into CASRRGEKLFF.

V and J are TRBV11-3 and TRBJ2-2, with TRBD2 identical over 8 bases. The V gene's germline CDR1 is SGHNT and CDR2 YENEEA. The J segment lost 4 bases and the V segment lost 6 bases, leaving 4 bases of the junction unmatched. The CDR3 spans 14 residues. The CDR3 coding sequence is TGTGCCAGCAGGCTAGCGGGTGGCACCGGGGAGCTGTTTTTT. This codes for CASRLAGGTGELFF.

V gene TRBV29-1 combines with J gene TRBJ2-3, with 7 bases fitting TRBD2. Unmatched junction bases numbered 14, after V lost 5 bases and J lost 0 bases. Germline assignment: CDR1 SQVTM and CDR2 ANQGSEA. The CDR3 extends over 17 amino acids. CDR3 DNA: TGCAGCGTTCCACTCCAGCGGGGTGCACCTAGCACAGATACGCAGTATTTT. Its translation is CSVPLQRGAPSTDTQYF.

The rearrangement links TRBV19 to TRBJ2-1; D is perhaps TRBD1 (8 bases). The CDR3 is 14 residues long. V lost 8 bases, J lost 8 bases, and 19 bases lay in between. CDR1 is LNHDA, CDR2 SQIVND, per germline (reference sequence). CDR3 nucleotides: TGTGCCAGTCGGGACAGGAGCGGGGAGGATGAGCAGTTCTTC. This codes for CASRDRSGEDEQFF.

This clone was recorded a few times. The chain uses TRBV2 and TRBJ1-5, with D possibly matching TRBD1 (6 bases). V was pared by 6 bases and J by 2 bases, with 11 bases between. Germline V gives CDR1 SNHLY, CDR2 FYNNEI. The CDR3 runs to 14 residues. CDR3 bases: TGTGCCAGCAGACAGGGTTGGGGCAATCAGCCCCAGCATTTT. Translation: CASRQGWGNQPQHF.

The chain carries TRBV4-1 and TRBJ2-3, with 9 bases matching TRBD2. V shed 3 bases, J shed 3 bases, and the junction held 13 bases outside the gene matches. The CDR3 is made up of 18 amino acids. Germline lookup yields CDR1 MGHRA and CDR2 YSYEKL. The CDR3 spells CASSHQLGAGGTTDTQYF. The CDR3, as DNA: TGCGCCAGCAGCCATCAGCTTGGCGCGGGAGGGACGACAGATACGCAGTATTTT.

The gene calls are TRBV9 and TRBJ2-6; TRBD2 is a possible D gene (5 bases). V was pared by 0 bases and J by 1 base, with 8 bases between. Germline V gene data show CDR1 as SGDLS and CDR2 as YYNGEE. The CDR3 runs to 16 residues. The CDR3, as DNA: TGTGCCAGCAGCGTAGTTTCGGGGTCTGGGGCCAACGTCCTGACTTTC. Amino acid sequence: CASSVVSGSGANVLTF.

Only a few counts were recorded for this clone. In DNA, the CDR3 is TGTGCCAGCAGACTAGCGGGAGGCAACGAGCAGTACTTC. Translating gives CASRLAGGNEQYF. This chain connects TRBV25-1 to TRBJ2-7; TRBD2 agrees at 12 bases. CDR1 and CDR2 from the germline V gene are MGHDK and SYGVNS. CDR3 length equals 13 residues. Trimming cost V 6 bases and J 5 bases; bases outside gene matches: 2.

This clone has more than one count but fewer than ten. The rearrangement joins TRBV29-1 to TRBJ2-2; 8 positions match TRBD1. This CDR3 region has 16 residues. The germline CDR1 and CDR2 sequences are SQVTM and ANQGSEA. J gave up 7 bases and V 5 bases, and 15 bases lay outside the gene matches. The CDR3 is CSVQLRQGPSFGELFF. CDR3 in DNA: TGCAGCGTTCAACTACGACAGGGGCCTTCGTTCGGGGAGCTGTTTTTT.

V is TRBV2 and J is TRBJ1-1; D is undetermined. The CDR3 length is 12 residues. Germline assignment: CDR1 SNHLY and CDR2 FYNNEI. With 5 bases removed from V and 4 bases from J, the gap between germline ends came to 8 bases. CDR3 sequence reads: CASSLRGTEAFF. CDR3 coding DNA: TGTGCCAGCAGTCTACGGGGCACTGAAGCTTTCTTT.